The 20 T cell receptor beta chains below were found in one sample sequenced in a study of blood T cell repertoires in COVID-19. Assay: immunoSEQ multiplex PCR; the TCRdb copy retains only in-frame clones and omits some. The sample has about 200,000 clones, 70% to 90% seen once. The sequencing sample was made of peripheral blood. Receptors were obtained from a woman over 75 with acute or convalescent COVID-19.

This rearrangement joins TRBV5-7 to TRBJ2-3; D not certain. TRBV5-7 is labeled an ORF, and its function is uncertain. This CDR3 is 14 amino acids long. Trimming pared 3 bases from V and 2 bases from J, leaving 10 bases between. CDR3 nucleotide sequence: TGTGCCAGCAGCTACAGAAGAACCACAGATACGCAGTATTTT. Amino acids: CASSYRRTTDTQYF.

The J gene is TRBJ1-5, the V gene TRBV24-1; D ambiguous. V was clipped by 2 bases and J by 9 bases, with 7 bases between them. Germline-derived CDR1 and CDR2 are KGHDR and SFDVKD. This CDR3 spans 12 amino acids. This CDR3 is CATSDSVGPQHF. CDR3 DNA: TGTGCCACCAGTGATTCGGTTGGGCCCCAGCATTTT.

The chain is built from TRBV5-8 and TRBJ2-5, with 13 nucleotides matching TRBD2. Germline CDR1 reads SGHTS; CDR2 reads YDEGEE. The CDR3 extends over 16 amino acids. The V segment lost 4 bases and the J segment 3 bases; nucleotides outside the gene matches: 6. Here the CDR3 reads CASSIGLAGAEETQYF. The DNA for the CDR3 is TGTGCCAGCAGCATCGGACTAGCGGGAGCAGAAGAGACCCAGTACTTC.

The gene calls are TRBV4-3 and TRBJ2-1; 8 bases map to TRBD1. The CDR3 extends over 12 amino acids. Trimming took 1 base from V and 14 from J; bases not matched to a gene: 4. Germline V CDR1 and CDR2: LGHNA, YSLEER. The CDR3 is CASSQVDRVKFF. In DNA, the CDR3 is TGCGCCAGCAGCCAAGTGGACAGGGTGAAGTTCTTC.

The chain employs TRBV18 and TRBJ2-1; D is possibly TRBD1 (6 bases). The CDR3 extends over 15 amino acids. Trimming shortened V by 3 bases and J by 7 bases, and 16 bases separated the two germline ends. Germline CDR1 and CDR2: KGHSH and LQKENI. The chain's CDR3 is CASSPSLFRGNEQFF. The DNA for the CDR3 is TGTGCCAGCTCACCTTCACTTTTTAGGGGGAATGAGCAGTTCTTC.

J is TRBJ2-7 and V is TRBV6-1; TRBD2 agrees at 7 bases. CDR3 length: 11 amino acids. The V and J ends lost 3 bases and 12 bases, in that order; junction bases with no gene match: 5. The germline CDR1 and CDR2 sequences are MNHNS and SASEGT. CDR3 DNA: TGTGCCAGCAGTGACCGGACTAGTACGTACTTC. Its translation is CASSDRTSTYF.

Here the CDR3 reads CASSQIALAGGIASTGELFF. The CDR3 DNA sequence: TGCGCCAGCAGCCAAATTGCGCTAGCGGGAGGGATAGCGAGCACCGGGGAGCTGTTTTTT. The genes are TRBV4-3 and TRBJ2-2, with TRBD2 identical over 12 bases. The junction had 14 bases not matched to a gene; V was cut back by 2 bases and J by 4 bases. The CDR3 consists of 20 residues. Looked up from germline, CDR1 is LGHNA and CDR2 is YSLEER.

The chain combines TRBV19 with TRBJ2-1; possibly TRBD2 for D (6 bases). Germline V gene sequence: CDR1 LNHDA, CDR2 SQIVND (reference sequence). The germline V and J ends were trimmed by 9 bases and 6 bases, with 18 bases remaining between them. The CDR3 runs 14 residues. The CDR3 bases are TGTGCCAGCAACCGGGGCGGGGCTCTCAATGAGCAGTTCTTC. Its translation: CASNRGGALNEQFF.

The chain carries TRBV2 and TRBJ2-3; TRBD2 agrees at 8 bases. V was pared by 6 bases and J by 0 bases, with 5 bases of the junction left unmatched. The length of the CDR3 is 15 residues. CDR1 and CDR2 (germline): SNHLY, FYNNEI. The CDR3 sequence: CASSQREWSTDTQYF. CDR3 bases: TGTGCCAGCAGCCAGCGGGAGTGGAGCACAGATACGCAGTATTTT.

This chain connects TRBV2 to TRBJ1-5; D not resolved. Germline-derived CDR1 and CDR2 are SNHLY and FYNNEI. The CDR3 loop spans 12 amino acids. V lost 6 bases and J lost 10, with 13 bases in between. The CDR3 nucleotides read TGTGCCAGCAGACCCCGCGGCGGACCCCAGCATTTT. The encoded protein is CASRPRGGPQHF.

The chain employs TRBV2 and TRBJ2-1; 12 nucleotides line up with TRBD2. Germline CDR1 and CDR2: SNHLY and FYNNEI. Germline trimming cut 8 bases from V and 5 bases from J; bases unmatched to any gene: 13. The CDR3 spans 17 residues. Here the CDR3 DNA reads TGTGCCAGCCGGAAGCTAGCGGGAGGGCGTCGGAACAATGAGCAGTTCTTC. Translation gives CASRKLAGGRRNNEQFF.

The rearrangement links TRBV6-5 to TRBJ1-3, with TRBD1 matching 8 bases. V lost 0 bases and J lost 4; bases outside the gene matches: 5. In germline, CDR1 is MNHEY, CDR2 SVGAGI. The CDR3 covers 16 residues. CDR3 region: CASSYSIRGRGNTIYF. As DNA, the CDR3 is TGTGCCAGCAGTTACTCGATCAGGGGGCGAGGAAACACCATATATTTT.

The rearrangement uses TRBV11-2 and TRBJ2-7; D possibly corresponds to TRBD1 (6 bases). Germline CDR1 SGHAT, CDR2 FQNNGV. V lost 5 bases and J 3 bases, leaving 8 bases between the germline ends. This CDR3 comprises 12 residues. The CDR3 DNA reads as TGTGCCAGCAGCCAACAGGGCTACGAGCAGTACTTC. This codes for CASSQQGYEQYF.

The rearrangement joins TRBV29-1 to TRBJ1-5; no firm D call. CDR3 length equals 15 residues. The germline CDR1 and CDR2 sequences are SQVTM and ANQGSEA. The V gene lost 4 bases and the J gene lost 0 bases, with 13 bases spanning the gap. The CDR3 coding sequence is TGCAGCGTTGTTGAGGATCTTTATAGCAATCAGCCCCAGCATTTT. Its translation is CSVVEDLYSNQPQHF.

The genes are TRBV5-4 and TRBJ2-5; TRBD1 is a possible D gene (5 bases). Germline assignment: CDR1 SGHNT and CDR2 YYREEE (reference sequence). V was shortened by 4 bases and J by 1 base, with 11 bases between the two germline ends. The CDR3 is 14 amino acids. DNA for the CDR3: TGTGCCAGCAGCGAGGACACCCTCCAAGAGACCCAGTACTTC. It translates to CASSEDTLQETQYF.

The chain carries TRBV5-1 and TRBJ2-3; 10 bases align to TRBD2. Germline CDR1 SGHRS, CDR2 YFSETQ. V dropped 8 bases and J dropped 4; count of bases not matched to a gene: 7. This CDR3 has 14 residues. This chain's CDR3 is CASKREGQPDTQYF. In DNA form, the CDR3 reads TGCGCCAGTAAGCGGGAGGGCCAGCCAGATACGCAGTATTTT. Full variable domain (outside the CDR3, taken from reference TRBV5-1 and TRBJ2-3): KAGVTQTPRYLIKTRGQQVTLSCSPISGHRSVSWYQQTPGQGLQFLFEYFSETQRNKGNFPGRFSGRQFSNSRSEMNVSTLELGDSALYLCASKREGQPDTQYFGPGTRLTVL.

The chain uses TRBV2 and TRBJ1-6; D may be TRBD1 (5 bases). V was clipped by 9 bases and J by 0 bases, with 12 bases between them. Germline CDR1 reads SNHLY; CDR2 reads FYNNEI. This CDR3 contains 15 residues. CDR3 loop: CARSETVSYNSPLHF. The CDR3, as DNA: TGTGCCAGGTCAGAGACAGTCTCCTATAATTCACCCCTCCACTTT.

In its sample, this clone was seen a few times. V gene TRBV9 combines with J gene TRBJ1-1, with D possibly being TRBD1 (5 bases). The germline gives CDR1 SGDLS, CDR2 YYNGEE. V shed 1 base and J shed 5 bases, with 9 bases lying between them. There are 13 residues in the CDR3. CDR3 nucleotides: TGTGCCAGCAGCGTATCCAGGGATACTGAAGCTTTCTTT. Translation gives CASSVSRDTEAFF.

This chain joins TRBV24-1 and TRBJ2-1; maybe TRBD1 (6 bases). The CDR3 has 14 residues. Germline V CDR1 and CDR2: KGHDR, SFDVKD. Trimming pared 2 bases from V and 7 bases from J, leaving 11 bases between. The CDR3 DNA sequence: TGTGCCACCAGTGATTCCCTCAGGGGTAATGAGCAGTTCTTC. It encodes CATSDSLRGNEQFF.

This chain connects TRBV28 to TRBJ1-4; 9 bases align to TRBD1. J lost 8 bases, V lost 6 bases, and 7 bases had no gene match. The CDR3 has 14 residues. In germline, CDR1 is MDHEN, CDR2 SYDVKM. Here the CDR3 DNA reads TGTGCCAGCAGCAACAGGGGGCGCCAAGAAAAACTGTTTTTT. Protein product: CASSNRGRQEKLFF.